The 7 T cell receptor beta chains below all came from one sample that was sequenced in a study of T cells in Graves' hyperthyroidism and ophthalmopathy. RNA transcripts provided the source from which TCR beta CDR3 regions were amplified. Primed by the HTBI set, a first-round RT-PCR was run on the TCR CDR3. TCRdb used MiXCR to reprocess the multiplex PCR reads, holding one entry per CDR3 protein. The table shows a few hundred thousand distinct CDR3 sequences, with less than 25% occurring only once. Specimen: blood. These receptors were taken from a man aged 18 to 35 with Graves' hyperthyroidism.

The J gene is TRBJ1-5, the V gene TRBV6-1; 8 nucleotides agree with TRBD1. The V and J ends lost 6 bases and 1 base, in that order; junction bases with no gene match: 5. CDR3 length: 15 residues. The germline gives CDR1 MNHNS, CDR2 SASEGT. CDR3 amino acids: CASREQGVSNQPQHF. The CDR3 DNA reads TGTGCCAGCAGGGAACAGGGGGTGAGCAATCAGCCCCAGCATTTT.

Ten or more counts support this clonotype. The chain couples TRBV11-2 to TRBJ1-1; D is undetermined. With 5 bases removed from V and 4 bases from J, the gap between germline ends came to 5 bases. The V gene's germline CDR1 is SGHAT and CDR2 FQNNGV. This CDR3 comprises 11 residues. The CDR3 here is CASSEPTEAFF. The CDR3 nucleotides read TGTGCCAGCAGCGAGCCCACTGAAGCTTTCTTT.

At least ten counts were recorded for this clonotype. V usage is TRBV5-1 and J usage is TRBJ2-5, with a weak D call TRBD1 (6 bases). This CDR3 contains 15 residues. Germline CDR1 and CDR2: SGHRS and YFSETQ. The V end lost 0 bases, the J end lost 4 bases, and 13 bases lay between the germline ends. The CDR3 region is CASSLEGGLGETQYF. CDR3 nucleotides: TGCGCCAGCAGCTTGGAAGGGGGTTTGGGAGAGACCCAGTACTTC.

The table lists this clonotype with a few counts. This chain links TRBV20-1 with TRBJ1-1, with a possible D match to TRBD1 (5 bases). The length of the CDR3 is 12 residues. Trimming removed 6 bases from V and 6 bases from J, with 14 bases in between. CDR1 is DFQATT, CDR2 SNEGSKA, per germline (reference sequence). CDR3 protein: CSARVGIAEAFF. The CDR3 coding sequence is TGCAGTGCCAGGGTGGGCATAGCTGAAGCTTTCTTT.

V and J are TRBV6-5 and TRBJ2-7; the D is unclear. CDR3 length: 14 residues. Germline lookup yields CDR1 MNHEY and CDR2 SVGAGI. V was clipped by 2 bases and J by 2 bases, with 10 bases between them. Written as DNA, the CDR3 is TGTGCCAGCAGTTACGACACTACCGCCTACGAGCAGTACTTC. This encodes CASSYDTTAYEQYF.

V gene TRBV19 combines with J gene TRBJ2-5; D assignment may be TRBD1 or TRBD2 (6 bases each). The V and J ends lost 8 bases and 2 bases respectively, with 15 bases between them. This CDR3 has 14 amino acids. Looked up from germline, CDR1 is LNHDA and CDR2 is SQIVND (reference sequence). This CDR3 is CASEGGFGQETQYF. The DNA for the CDR3 is TGTGCCAGTGAAGGGGGGTTCGGGCAAGAGACCCAGTACTTC.

This clonotype showed up many times. V usage is TRBV28 and J usage is TRBJ1-2; D may be TRBD1 (5 bases). This CDR3 spans 14 amino acids. Trimming shortened V by 2 bases and J by 4 bases, and 11 bases separated the two germline ends. Germline CDR1 and CDR2: MDHEN and SYDVKM. The chain's CDR3 is CASSLTGQGYGYTF. CDR3 bases: TGTGCCAGCAGTTTAACGGGGCAGGGCTATGGCTACACCTTC.